Presented here are 3 T cell receptor beta chains from one specimen sequenced in a study of T cell repertoires in cytomegalovirus infection. Each CDR3 protein gets one entry after TCRdb re-called the reads with MiXCR. This sample has under 850,000 distinct CDR3 sequences, with around 31% found just once. No antigen has been assigned to these receptors. Here the sequenced sample was cultured PBMCs, taken from culture after CMV antigen stimulation. Source of these receptors: a human donor in good health (CMV status not recorded). Some clones in this sample may be carry-over from other donors' samples.

This chain uses TRBV27 with TRBJ1-2; D unresolved. This CDR3 is 13 amino acids long. Germline-derived CDR1 and CDR2 are MNHEY and SMNVEV (reference sequence). V lost 3 bases and J lost 8, with 13 bases in between. CDR3 bases: TGTGCCAGCAGTTTCGGACCCCCTTCGGGCTACACCTTC. Protein: CASSFGPPSGYTF.

This clonotype was counted only a few times. V and J are TRBV5-1 and TRBJ2-2; no clear D gene. This CDR3 region has 15 residues. Germline V gives CDR1 SGHRS, CDR2 YFSETQ. Trimming removed 0 bases from V and 0 bases from J, with 6 bases in between. The CDR3 here is CASSLASANTGELFF. DNA of the CDR3: TGCGCCAGCAGCTTGGCCAGCGCGAACACCGGGGAGCTGTTTTTT.

This clonotype was seen a few times. V is TRBV14 and J is TRBJ2-1; the D call may be TRBD1 or TRBD2 (5 bases each). Germline V lookup: CDR1 SGHDN, CDR2 FVKESK. The CDR3 is 12 residues long. V lost 4 bases and J lost 10, with 11 bases in between. The CDR3 sequence: CASSPGPGEQFF. DNA of the CDR3: TGTGCCAGCAGCCCGGGACCAGGGGAGCAGTTCTTC.